Below, 22 T cell receptor beta chains from the same sample are listed, as sequenced in a study of blood T cell repertoires in COVID-19. Clones were read by immunoSEQ multiplex PCR, and TCRdb kept only the in-frame ones, dropping some. This sample has under 200,000 clones, with less than 90% found just once. The sample comprised peripheral blood. The source of these receptors is a young man with active or convalescent COVID-19.

V usage is TRBV7-2 and J usage is TRBJ2-6; no clear D gene. Germline V lookup: CDR1 SGHTA, CDR2 FQGNSA. Trimming left V 5 bases short and J 6 bases short, with 14 bases between. CDR3 length equals 15 residues. The CDR3 coding sequence is TGTGCCAGCAGCCCCCGGGTCCTCGCGGCCAACGTCCTGACTTTC. This encodes CASSPRVLAANVLTF.

The chain uses TRBV4-1 and TRBJ1-4; a possible D gene is TRBD1 (5 bases). Per germline, CDR1 MGHRA and CDR2 YSYEKL. This CDR3 spans 15 amino acids. V was clipped by 4 bases and J by 8 bases, with 17 bases between them. DNA of the CDR3: TGCGCCAGCAGCCTCCTGGGGGGGAGGGGCGAAAAACTGTTTTTT. It is translated as CASSLLGGRGEKLFF.

This clone has just one count. J is TRBJ2-1 and V is TRBV5-1, with 7 bases matching TRBD1. The CDR3 contains 16 residues. Germline values: CDR1 SGHRS, CDR2 YFSETQ. V dropped 4 bases and J dropped 2; count of bases not matched to a gene: 9. Written as DNA, the CDR3 is TGCGCCAGCAGCGTATTCGGACAGGTTACCTACAATGAGCAGTTCTTC. It encodes CASSVFGQVTYNEQFF. The full variable domain, its missing parts supplied by reference TRBV5-1 and TRBJ2-1, is KAGVTQTPRYLIKTRGQQVTLSCSPISGHRSVSWYQQTPGQGLQFLFEYFSETQRNKGNFPGRFSGRQFSNSRSEMNVSTLELGDSALYLCASSVFGQVTYNEQFFGPGTRLTVL.

This clone was picked up a small number of times. The chain has TRBV25-1 and TRBJ1-6, with 8 bases that match TRBD1. Germline CDR1 reads MGHDK; CDR2 reads SYGVNS. The CDR3 sequence is 15 residues long. V dropped 6 bases and J dropped 10; count of bases not matched to a gene: 11. CDR3 amino acids: CASSTGQDATSPLHF. For the CDR3, the DNA is TGTGCCAGCAGCACGGGACAGGACGCCACGTCACCCCTCCACTTT.

On this clone: At the DNA level, this CDR3 is encoded by other sequences in the same sample as well. The V call is TRBV5-1, the J call TRBJ1-1; D possibly corresponds to TRBD1 (5 bases). Between the trimmed V and J ends, which lost 2 bases and 0 bases, there was a span of 11 bases. Germline assignment: CDR1 SGHRS and CDR2 YFSETQ. The CDR3 covers 15 residues. CDR3 nucleotide sequence: TGCGCCAGCAGCTTAGTGGGGGGGTTGAACACTGAAGCTTTCTTT. This gives the protein CASSLVGGLNTEAFF. The whole variable domain, filled in from reference TRBV5-1 and TRBJ1-1, reads KAGVTQTPRYLIKTRGQQVTLSCSPISGHRSVSWYQQTPGQGLQFLFEYFSETQRNKGNFPGRFSGRQFSNSRSEMNVSTLELGDSALYLCASSLVGGLNTEAFFGQGTRLTVV.

The J gene is TRBJ2-5, the V gene TRBV19; TRBD2 agrees at 9 bases. The CDR3 extends over 16 amino acids. V shed 6 bases, J shed 4 bases, and the junction held 12 bases outside the gene matches. Germline CDR1 is LNHDA and CDR2 is SQIVND (reference sequence). CDR3 coding DNA: TGTGCCAGTAGAAGAGGTAGCGGGGGTAATTTAGAGACCCAGTACTTC. Its protein product is CASRRGSGGNLETQYF.

This clone was seen only a few times. J is TRBJ2-2 and V is TRBV2; 9 bases map to TRBD2. V lost 4 bases, J lost 6 bases, and 6 bases stayed unmatched. This CDR3 is 15 amino acids long. CDR1 is SNHLY and CDR2 is FYNNEI in the germline V gene. As DNA, the CDR3 is TGTGCCAGCAGTGGCCAGCGGGGGGTTCCCGGGGAGCTGTTTTTT. Translated: CASSGQRGVPGELFF.

The V gene is TRBV5-1, the J gene TRBJ2-7, with TRBD1 matching over 7 bases. Trimming took 4 bases from V and 0 from J; bases not matched to a gene: 7. The germline CDR1 and CDR2 sequences are SGHRS and YFSETQ. The CDR3 loop spans 15 amino acids. The CDR3 DNA reads as TGCGCCAGCAGCACGACGGGACAGCGCTCCTACGAGCAGTACTTC. It is translated as CASSTTGQRSYEQYF.

The chain is built from TRBV3-1 (or the pseudogene TRBV3-2) and TRBJ2-3; 12 nucleotides line up with TRBD2. V trimming: 0 bases; J trimming: 0 bases; junction bases outside the gene matches: 10. The CDR3 spans 20 residues. Germline CDR1 and CDR2: LGHDT and YNNKEL (reference sequence). Here the CDR3 DNA reads TGTGCCAGCAGCCAAGAAACCCTCGGACTAGCGGGACATAGCACAGATACGCAGTATTTT. It codes for CASSQETLGLAGHSTDTQYF.

The rearrangement joins TRBV5-1 to TRBJ2-5; 13 positions match TRBD2. The CDR3 is made up of 15 amino acids. With 3 bases clipped from V and 3 bases from J, the junction kept 2 bases outside the gene matches. Germline V gene sequence: CDR1 SGHRS, CDR2 YFSETQ. CDR3 DNA sequence: TGCGCCAGCAGCTGGGGGACTAGCGGGGAAGAGACCCAGTACTTC. Protein: CASSWGTSGEETQYF.

The J gene is TRBJ1-3, the V gene TRBV28; D is perhaps TRBD1 (5 bases). The CDR3 length is 11 residues. Germline CDR1 reads MDHEN; CDR2 reads SYDVKM. V lost 8 bases to trimming and J lost 4 bases, with 6 bases between them. CDR3 in amino acids: CASRQGNTIYF. The CDR3 nucleotides read TGTGCCAGCCGACAGGGAAACACCATATATTTT.

This chain uses TRBV11-3 with TRBJ2-1, with 9 bases matching TRBD1. From germline, CDR1 is SGHNT and CDR2 YENEEA. The CDR3 length is 15 residues. The V gene end was trimmed by 6 bases and the J gene end by 5 bases; junction bases not matched to a gene: 8. CDR3 in amino acids: CASSYRTGADNEQFF. In DNA form, the CDR3 reads TGTGCCAGCAGTTATAGGACAGGGGCGGACAATGAGCAGTTCTTC.

This chain connects TRBV6-1 to TRBJ1-5, with a possible D match to TRBD1 (5 bases). Germline CDR1 and CDR2: MNHNS and SASEGT. The CDR3 consists of 15 residues. V lost 2 bases, J lost 2 bases, and 10 bases lay in between. CDR3 in amino acids: CASSERRGGNQPQHF. The CDR3 bases are TGTGCCAGCAGTGAACGGAGGGGTGGCAATCAGCCCCAGCATTTT.

This chain joins TRBV3-1 (or the pseudogene TRBV3-2) and TRBJ2-2; TRBD2 matches at 9 bases. The CDR3 extends over 18 amino acids. The trim removed 2 bases at V and 2 bases at J, leaving 9 bases unmatched. CDR1 and CDR2 from the germline V gene are LGHDT and YNNKEL (reference sequence). The DNA of the CDR3 is TGTGCCAGCAGCCAACTTAGCGGGAGATCGATTAACACCGGGGAGCTGTTTTTT. This codes for CASSQLSGRSINTGELFF.

The CDR3 is CASSSDRAHEAFF. CDR3 in DNA: TGCGCCAGCAGCTCCGACAGGGCCCATGAAGCTTTCTTT. J is TRBJ1-1 and V is TRBV5-1, with TRBD1 matching over 7 bases. Looked up from germline, CDR1 is SGHRS and CDR2 is YFSETQ. The CDR3 consists of 13 residues. With 3 bases clipped from V and 7 bases from J, the junction kept 6 bases outside the gene matches.

The chain joins TRBV19 to TRBJ2-3, with no clear D. Per the germline V gene, CDR1 is LNHDA and CDR2 is SQIVND (reference sequence). The CDR3 extends over 13 amino acids. The V and J ends lost 4 bases and 4 bases respectively, with 9 bases between them. CDR3 DNA: TGTGCCAGTAGTAGTAGTTCCCCAGATACGCAGTATTTT. This translates into CASSSSSPDTQYF.

The gene calls are TRBV11-2 and TRBJ2-3; a weak D match, TRBD1 (6 bases). V lost 5 bases and J 5 bases, leaving 17 bases between the germline ends. This CDR3 has 15 amino acids. Germline CDR1 reads SGHAT; CDR2 reads FQNNGV. The CDR3 protein is CASSGWTAREDTQYF. CDR3 in DNA: TGTGCCAGCAGCGGCTGGACAGCCCGGGAAGATACGCAGTATTTT.

The gene calls are TRBV3-1 (or the pseudogene TRBV3-2) and TRBJ1-2; D gene ambiguous. Between the trimmed V and J ends, which lost 0 bases and 0 bases, there was a span of 14 bases. There are 17 residues in the CDR3. CDR1 is LGHDT, CDR2 YNNKEL, per germline (reference sequence). CDR3: CASSQDLASRSNYGYTF. The CDR3 DNA reads as TGTGCCAGCAGCCAAGATCTAGCCAGCCGCTCTAACTATGGCTACACCTTC.

This clone was recorded once. The chain has TRBV6-5 and TRBJ1-1; D ambiguous. The CDR3 contains 15 residues. Germline CDR1 reads MNHEY; CDR2 reads SVGAGI. V was clipped by 2 bases and J by 2 bases, with 12 bases between them. The CDR3 DNA follows: TGTGCCAGCAGTTACAAGACGGGATTCAACACTGAAGCTTTCTTT. Its protein is CASSYKTGFNTEAFF.

The chain carries TRBV12-3 or TRBV12-4 and TRBJ1-1, with TRBD1 as a possible D gene (6 bases). V was shortened by 7 bases and J by 1 base, with 10 bases between the two germline ends. CDR3 length: 13 residues. DNA of the CDR3: TGTGCCAGCATCCCGGACAGGAACACTGAAGCTTTCTTT. Translated: CASIPDRNTEAFF.

The chain is built from TRBV3-1 (or the pseudogene TRBV3-2) and TRBJ2-4; the match to TRBD2 covers 8 bases. The CDR3 has 17 amino acids. V lost 4 bases and J lost 4; bases outside the gene matches: 12. Per the germline V gene, CDR1 is LGHDT and CDR2 is YNNKEL (reference sequence). The CDR3 here is CASSPSDGGRTKNIQYF. The CDR3 DNA follows: TGTGCCAGCAGCCCCTCTGACGGCGGGAGGACTAAAAACATTCAGTACTTC.

This clone occurred once. The J gene is TRBJ2-7, the V gene TRBV14, with 11 positions matching TRBD2. This CDR3 is 16 amino acids long. With V trimmed by 1 base and J by 4 bases, 6 bases remained unmatched. Per the germline V gene, CDR1 is SGHDN and CDR2 is FVKESK. The chain's CDR3 is CASSQAPSGRFYEQYF. CDR3 sequence (DNA): TGTGCCAGCAGCCAAGCCCCTAGCGGGAGGTTTTACGAGCAGTACTTC.